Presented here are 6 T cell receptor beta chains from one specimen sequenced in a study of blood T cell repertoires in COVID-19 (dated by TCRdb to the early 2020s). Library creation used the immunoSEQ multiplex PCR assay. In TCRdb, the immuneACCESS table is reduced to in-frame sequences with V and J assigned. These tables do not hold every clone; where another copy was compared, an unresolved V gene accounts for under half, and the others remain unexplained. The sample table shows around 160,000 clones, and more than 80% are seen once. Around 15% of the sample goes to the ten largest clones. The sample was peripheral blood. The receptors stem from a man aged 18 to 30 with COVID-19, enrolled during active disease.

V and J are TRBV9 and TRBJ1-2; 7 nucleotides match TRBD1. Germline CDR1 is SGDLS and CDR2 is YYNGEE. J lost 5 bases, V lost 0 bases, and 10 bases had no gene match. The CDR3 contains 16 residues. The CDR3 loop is CASSVDRAPQGYGYTF. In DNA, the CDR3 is TGTGCCAGCAGCGTAGACCGTGCCCCACAGGGGTATGGCTACACCTTC.

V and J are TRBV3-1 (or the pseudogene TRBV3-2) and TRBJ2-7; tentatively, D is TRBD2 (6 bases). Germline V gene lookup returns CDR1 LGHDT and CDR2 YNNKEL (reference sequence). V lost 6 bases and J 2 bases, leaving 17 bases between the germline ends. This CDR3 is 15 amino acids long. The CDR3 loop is CASSPTSRKTYEQYF. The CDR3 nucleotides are TGTGCCAGCAGTCCTACTAGCAGAAAGACCTACGAGCAGTACTTC.

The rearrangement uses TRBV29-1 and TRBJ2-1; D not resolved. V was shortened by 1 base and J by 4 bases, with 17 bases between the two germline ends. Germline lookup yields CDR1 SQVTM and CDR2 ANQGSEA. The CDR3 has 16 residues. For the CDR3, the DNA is TGCAGCGTTGAAGGGGCAGATTCCTTACTGTACAATGAGCAGTTCTTC. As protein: CSVEGADSLLYNEQFF.

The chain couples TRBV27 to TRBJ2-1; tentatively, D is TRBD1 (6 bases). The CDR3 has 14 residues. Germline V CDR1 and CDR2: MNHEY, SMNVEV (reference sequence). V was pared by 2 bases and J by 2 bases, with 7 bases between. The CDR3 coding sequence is TGTGCCAGCAGTTTAGGGGGCCCCTACAATGAGCAGTTCTTC. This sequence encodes CASSLGGPYNEQFF.

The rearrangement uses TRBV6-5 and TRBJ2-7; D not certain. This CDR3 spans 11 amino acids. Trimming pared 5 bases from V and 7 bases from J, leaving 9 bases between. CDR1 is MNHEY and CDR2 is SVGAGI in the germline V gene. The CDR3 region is CASSNYGEQYF. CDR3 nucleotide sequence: TGTGCCAGCAGTAACTACGGGGAGCAGTACTTC.

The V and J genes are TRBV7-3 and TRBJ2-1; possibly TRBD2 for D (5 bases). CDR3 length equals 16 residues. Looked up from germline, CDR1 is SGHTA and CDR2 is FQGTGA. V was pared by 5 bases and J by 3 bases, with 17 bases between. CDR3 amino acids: CASSLPLRAIYNEQFF. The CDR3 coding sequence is TGTGCCAGCAGCCTTCCTCTGAGGGCAATCTACAATGAGCAGTTCTTC.